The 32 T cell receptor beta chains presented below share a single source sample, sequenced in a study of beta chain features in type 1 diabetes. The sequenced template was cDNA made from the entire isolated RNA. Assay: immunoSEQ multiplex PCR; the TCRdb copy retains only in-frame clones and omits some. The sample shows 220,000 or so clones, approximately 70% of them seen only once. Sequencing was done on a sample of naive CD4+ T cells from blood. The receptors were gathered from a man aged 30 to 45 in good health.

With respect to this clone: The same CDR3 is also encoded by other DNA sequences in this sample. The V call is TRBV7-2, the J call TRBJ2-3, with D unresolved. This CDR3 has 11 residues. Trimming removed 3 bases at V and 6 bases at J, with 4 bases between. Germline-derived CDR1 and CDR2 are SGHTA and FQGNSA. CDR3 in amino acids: CASSFGDTQYF. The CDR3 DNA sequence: TGTGCCAGCAGCTTCGGTGATACGCAGTATTTT.

CDR3: CASSLGPKGAGANVLTF. In nucleotides, the CDR3 is TGTGCCAGCAGCCTGGGACCCAAGGGTGCTGGGGCCAACGTCCTGACTTTC. V gene TRBV7-9 combines with J gene TRBJ2-6; D may correspond to TRBD1 or TRBD2 (5 bases each). The V gene lost 5 bases and the J gene lost 2 bases, with 16 bases spanning the gap. The CDR3 runs to 17 residues. The germline gives CDR1 SEHNR, CDR2 FQNEAQ (reference sequence). Variable domain in full (rest from reference TRBV7-9 and TRBJ2-6): DTGVSQNPRHKITKRGQNVTFRCDPISEHNRLYWYRQTLGQGPEFLTYFQNEAQLEKSRLLSDRFSAERPKGSFSTLEIQRTEQGDSAMYLCASSLGPKGAGANVLTFGAGSRLTVL.

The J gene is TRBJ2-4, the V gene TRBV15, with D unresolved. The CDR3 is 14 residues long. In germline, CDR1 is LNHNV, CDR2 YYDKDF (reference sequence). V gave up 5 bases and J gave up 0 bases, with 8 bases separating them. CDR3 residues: CATSRPIAKNIQYF. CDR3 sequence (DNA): TGTGCCACCAGCCGACCAATAGCCAAAAACATTCAGTACTTC.

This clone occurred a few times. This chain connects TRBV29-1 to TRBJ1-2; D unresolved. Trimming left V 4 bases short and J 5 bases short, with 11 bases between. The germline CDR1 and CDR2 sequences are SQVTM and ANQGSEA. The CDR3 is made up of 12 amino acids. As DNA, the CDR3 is TGCAGCGTTGTGGGTCAGACATATGGCTACACCTTC. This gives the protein CSVVGQTYGYTF.

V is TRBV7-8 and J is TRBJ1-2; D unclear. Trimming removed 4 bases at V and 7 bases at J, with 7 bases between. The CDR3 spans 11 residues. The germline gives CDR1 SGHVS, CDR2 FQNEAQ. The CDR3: CASSSAGGYTF. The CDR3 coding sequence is TGTGCCAGCAGCTCCGCTGGTGGCTACACCTTC.

Here the CDR3 reads CAISEGGLNTGELFF. The CDR3 region has the DNA TGTGCCATCAGTGAAGGGGGGCTGAACACCGGGGAGCTGTTTTTT. The chain is built from TRBV10-3 and TRBJ2-2; the D call may be TRBD1 or TRBD2 (6 bases each). The CDR3 has 15 residues. V lost 3 bases, J lost 1 base, and 9 bases lay in between. Per the germline V gene, CDR1 is ENHRY and CDR2 is SYGVKD.

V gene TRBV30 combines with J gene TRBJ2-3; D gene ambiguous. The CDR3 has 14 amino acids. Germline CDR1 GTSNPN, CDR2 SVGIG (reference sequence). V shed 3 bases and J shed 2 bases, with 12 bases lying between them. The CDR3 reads CAWSAHGSTDTQYF. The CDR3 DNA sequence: TGTGCCTGGAGCGCCCATGGCTCCACAGATACGCAGTATTTT.

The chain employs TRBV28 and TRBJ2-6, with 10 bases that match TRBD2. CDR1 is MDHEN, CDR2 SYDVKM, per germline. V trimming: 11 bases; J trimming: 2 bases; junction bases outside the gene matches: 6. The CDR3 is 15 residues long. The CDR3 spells CASSSGSAGANVLTF. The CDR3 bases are TGTGCCTCCTCTAGCGGGAGTGCTGGGGCCAACGTCCTGACTTTC.

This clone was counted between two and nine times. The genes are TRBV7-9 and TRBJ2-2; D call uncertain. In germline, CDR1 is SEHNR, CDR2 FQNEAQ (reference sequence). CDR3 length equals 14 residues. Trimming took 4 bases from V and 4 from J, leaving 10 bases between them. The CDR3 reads CASSSGDTTGELFF. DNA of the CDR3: TGTGCCAGCAGCTCTGGTGATACCACCGGGGAGCTGTTTTTT.

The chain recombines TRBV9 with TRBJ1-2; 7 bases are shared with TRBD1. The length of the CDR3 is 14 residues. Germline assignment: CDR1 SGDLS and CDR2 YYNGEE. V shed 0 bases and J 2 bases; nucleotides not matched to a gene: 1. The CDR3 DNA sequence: TGTGCCAGCAGCGTAGGGACAGGCAACTATGGCTACACCTTC. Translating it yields CASSVGTGNYGYTF. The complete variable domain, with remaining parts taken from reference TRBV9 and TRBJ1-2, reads DSGVTQTPKHLITATGQRVTLRCSPRSGDLSVYWYQQSLDQGLQFLIQYYNGEERAKGNILERFSAQQFPDLHSELNLSSLELGDSALYFCASSVGTGNYGYTFGSGTRLTVV.

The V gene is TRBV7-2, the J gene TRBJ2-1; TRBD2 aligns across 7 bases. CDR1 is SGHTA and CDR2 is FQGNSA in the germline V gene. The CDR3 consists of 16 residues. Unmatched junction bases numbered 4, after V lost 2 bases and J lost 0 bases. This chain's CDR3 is CASSLRAGISYNEQFF. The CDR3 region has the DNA TGTGCCAGCAGCTTAAGAGCGGGAATCTCCTACAATGAGCAGTTCTTC.

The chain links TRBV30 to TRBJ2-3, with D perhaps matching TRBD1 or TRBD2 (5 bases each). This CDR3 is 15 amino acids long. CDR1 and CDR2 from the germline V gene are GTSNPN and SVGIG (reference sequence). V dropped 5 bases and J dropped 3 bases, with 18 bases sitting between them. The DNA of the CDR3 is TGTGCCTGGGCCTTGCCGAGGGGTTTTACAGATACGCAGTATTTT. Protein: CAWALPRGFTDTQYF.

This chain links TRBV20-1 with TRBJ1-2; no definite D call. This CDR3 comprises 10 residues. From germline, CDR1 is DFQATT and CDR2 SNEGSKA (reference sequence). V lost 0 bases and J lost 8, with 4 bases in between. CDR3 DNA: TGCAGTGCTAGAGATAACGGCTACACCTTC. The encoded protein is CSARDNGYTF.

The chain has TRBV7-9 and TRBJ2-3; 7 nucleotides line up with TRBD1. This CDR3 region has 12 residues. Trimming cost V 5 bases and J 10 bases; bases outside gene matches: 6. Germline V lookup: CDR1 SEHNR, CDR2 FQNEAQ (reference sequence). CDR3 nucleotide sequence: TGTGCCAGCAGCCCCGACAGGGCGGCGCAGTATTTT. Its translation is CASSPDRAAQYF.

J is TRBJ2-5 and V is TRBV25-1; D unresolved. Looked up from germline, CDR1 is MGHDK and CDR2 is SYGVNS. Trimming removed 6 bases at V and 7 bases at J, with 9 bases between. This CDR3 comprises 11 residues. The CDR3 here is CASSRSGTQYF. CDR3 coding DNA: TGTGCCAGCAGCCGATCGGGGACCCAGTACTTC.

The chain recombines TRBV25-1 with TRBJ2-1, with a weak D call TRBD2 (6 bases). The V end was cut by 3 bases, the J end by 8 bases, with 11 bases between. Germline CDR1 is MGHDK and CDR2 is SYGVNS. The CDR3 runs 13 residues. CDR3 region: CASSEAGIDEQFF. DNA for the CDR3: TGTGCCAGCAGTGAGGCGGGGATTGATGAGCAGTTCTTC.

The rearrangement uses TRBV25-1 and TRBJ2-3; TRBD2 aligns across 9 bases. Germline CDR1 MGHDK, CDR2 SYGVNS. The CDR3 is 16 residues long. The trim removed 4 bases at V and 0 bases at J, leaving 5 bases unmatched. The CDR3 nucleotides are TGTGCCAGCAGTGGACTAGCGGTATCTAGCACAGATACGCAGTATTTT. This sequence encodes CASSGLAVSSTDTQYF.

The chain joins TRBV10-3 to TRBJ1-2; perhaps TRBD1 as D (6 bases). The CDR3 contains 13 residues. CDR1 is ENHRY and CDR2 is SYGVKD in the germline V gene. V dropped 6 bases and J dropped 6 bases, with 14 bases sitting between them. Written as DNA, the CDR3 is TGTGCCATCAGACCCTGGACAGAAAATGGCTACACCTTC. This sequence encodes CAIRPWTENGYTF.

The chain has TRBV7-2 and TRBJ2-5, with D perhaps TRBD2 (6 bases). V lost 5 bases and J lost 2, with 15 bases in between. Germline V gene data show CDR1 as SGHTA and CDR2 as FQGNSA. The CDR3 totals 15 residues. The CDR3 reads CASSRRLGGQETQYF. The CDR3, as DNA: TGTGCCAGCAGCAGACGACTGGGGGGTCAAGAGACCCAGTACTTC.

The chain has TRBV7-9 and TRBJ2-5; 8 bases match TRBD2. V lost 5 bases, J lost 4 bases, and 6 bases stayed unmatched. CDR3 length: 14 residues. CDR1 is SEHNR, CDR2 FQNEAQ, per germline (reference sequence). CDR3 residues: CASSLLAGGETQYF. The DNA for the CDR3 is TGTGCCAGCAGCCTTCTAGCGGGTGGAGAGACCCAGTACTTC.

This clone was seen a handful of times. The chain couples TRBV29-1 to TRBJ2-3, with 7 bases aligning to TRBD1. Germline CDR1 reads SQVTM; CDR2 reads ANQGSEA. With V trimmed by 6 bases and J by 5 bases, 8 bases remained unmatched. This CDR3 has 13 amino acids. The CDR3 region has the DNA TGCAGCGTGGCCCGGACAGGCGGAGATACGCAGTATTTT. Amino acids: CSVARTGGDTQYF.

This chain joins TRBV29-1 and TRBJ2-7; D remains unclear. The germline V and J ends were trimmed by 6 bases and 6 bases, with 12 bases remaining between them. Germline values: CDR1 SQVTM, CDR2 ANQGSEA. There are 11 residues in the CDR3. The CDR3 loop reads CSVSTRFEQYF. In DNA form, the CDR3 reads TGCAGCGTGTCGACTCGTTTCGAGCAGTACTTC.

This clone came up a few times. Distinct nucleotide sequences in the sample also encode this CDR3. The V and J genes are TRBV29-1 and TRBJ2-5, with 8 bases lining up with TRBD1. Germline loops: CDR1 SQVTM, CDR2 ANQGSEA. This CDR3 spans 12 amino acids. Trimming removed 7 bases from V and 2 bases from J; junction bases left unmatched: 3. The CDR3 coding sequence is TGCAGCGCAGGACAGGGACAAGAGACCCAGTACTTC. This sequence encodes CSAGQGQETQYF.

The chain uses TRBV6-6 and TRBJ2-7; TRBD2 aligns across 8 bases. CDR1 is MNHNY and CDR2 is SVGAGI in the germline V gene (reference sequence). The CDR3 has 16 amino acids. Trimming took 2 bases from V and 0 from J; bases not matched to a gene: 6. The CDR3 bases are TGTGCCAGCAGTTACCCCCGGGAGGGGCGCTCCTACGAGCAGTACTTC. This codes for CASSYPREGRSYEQYF.

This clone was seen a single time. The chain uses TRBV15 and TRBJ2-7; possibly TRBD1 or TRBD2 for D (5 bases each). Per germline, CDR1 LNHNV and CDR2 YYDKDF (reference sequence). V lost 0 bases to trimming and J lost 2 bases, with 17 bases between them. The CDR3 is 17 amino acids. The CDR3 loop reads CATSRDVGAGRAYEQYF. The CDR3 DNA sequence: TGTGCCACCAGCAGAGATGTCGGGGCTGGGCGCGCCTACGAGCAGTACTTC.

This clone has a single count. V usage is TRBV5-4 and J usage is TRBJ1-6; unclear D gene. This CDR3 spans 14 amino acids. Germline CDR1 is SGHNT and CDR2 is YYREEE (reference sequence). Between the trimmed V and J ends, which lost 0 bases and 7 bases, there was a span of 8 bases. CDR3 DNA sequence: TGTGCCAGCAGCTTGGAGGTCCTGAATTCACCCCTCCACTTT. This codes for CASSLEVLNSPLHF.

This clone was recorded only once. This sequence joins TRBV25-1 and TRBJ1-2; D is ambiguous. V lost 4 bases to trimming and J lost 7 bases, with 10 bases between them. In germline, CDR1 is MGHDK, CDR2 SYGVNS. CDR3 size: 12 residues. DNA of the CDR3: TGTGCCAGCAGTGTATCGGAAGGTGGCTACACCTTC. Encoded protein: CASSVSEGGYTF.

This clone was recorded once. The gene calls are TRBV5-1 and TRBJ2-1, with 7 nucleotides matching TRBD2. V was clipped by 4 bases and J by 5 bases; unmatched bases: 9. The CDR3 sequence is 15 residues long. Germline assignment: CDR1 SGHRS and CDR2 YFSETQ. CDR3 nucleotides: TGCGCCAGCAGCAATATAGCTAGCGGACACAATGAGCAGTTCTTC. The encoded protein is CASSNIASGHNEQFF.

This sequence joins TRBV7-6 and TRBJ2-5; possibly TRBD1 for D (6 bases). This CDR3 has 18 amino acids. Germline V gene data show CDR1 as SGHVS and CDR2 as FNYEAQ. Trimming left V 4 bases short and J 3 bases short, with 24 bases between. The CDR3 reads CASSSPWGQHTKKETQYF. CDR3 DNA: TGTGCCAGCAGCTCCCCGTGGGGGCAGCACACCAAGAAAGAGACCCAGTACTTC.

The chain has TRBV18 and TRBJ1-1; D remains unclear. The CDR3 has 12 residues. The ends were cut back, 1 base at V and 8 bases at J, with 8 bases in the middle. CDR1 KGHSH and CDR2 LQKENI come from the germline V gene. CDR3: CASSPRAVEAFF. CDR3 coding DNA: TGTGCCAGCTCACCACGGGCAGTCGAAGCTTTCTTT.

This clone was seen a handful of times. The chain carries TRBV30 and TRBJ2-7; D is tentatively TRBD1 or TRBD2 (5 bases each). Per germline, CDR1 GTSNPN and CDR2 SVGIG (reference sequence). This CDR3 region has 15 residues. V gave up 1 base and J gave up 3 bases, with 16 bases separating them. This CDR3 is CAWSGGRQSYYEQYF. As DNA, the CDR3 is TGTGCCTGGAGTGGAGGGAGACAGTCCTACTACGAGCAGTACTTC.

The CDR3 loop is CSLPSGNTIYF. The CDR3 DNA sequence: TGCAGTTTACCCTCTGGAAACACCATATATTTT. V gene TRBV20-1 combines with J gene TRBJ1-3; no clear D. V lost 8 bases and J lost 0, with 5 bases in between. The CDR3 covers 11 residues. CDR1 and CDR2 from the germline V gene are DFQATT and SNEGSKA (reference sequence).